There are many counts of the clone carrying this T cell receptor (beta chain). Trimming took off 4 bases at V and 4 bases at J, with 17 bases between the two ends. CDR1 is SGHDN, CDR2 FVKESK, per germline. This CDR3 has 16 amino acids. The sample comes from a study of T cells in Graves' hyperthyroidism and ophthalmopathy. Every diagnosis used clinical symptoms, serum thyroxine and TRAb, thyroid ultrasound and orbital computed tomography. The CDR3 regions of TCR beta were amplified from RNA transcripts. An initial round of RT-PCR targeting the TCR CDR3 relied on the HTBI primer set. TCRdb reprocessed the multiplex PCR reads with MiXCR, giving one entry per CDR3 protein. The data show about 610,000 distinct CDR3 sequences, with around 45% seen just once and roughly 7.7% held by the top ten.

The source is a woman under 30 with Graves' hyperthyroidism. Sequencing used peripheral blood or thyroid tissue (not recorded which). The chain recombines TRBV14 with TRBJ1-5; TRBD1 might be the D (6 bases). The chain's CDR3 is CASSLARTELNQPQHF. CDR3 nucleotides: TGTGCCAGCAGCCTCGCACGGACAGAGTTAAATCAGCCCCAGCATTTT.